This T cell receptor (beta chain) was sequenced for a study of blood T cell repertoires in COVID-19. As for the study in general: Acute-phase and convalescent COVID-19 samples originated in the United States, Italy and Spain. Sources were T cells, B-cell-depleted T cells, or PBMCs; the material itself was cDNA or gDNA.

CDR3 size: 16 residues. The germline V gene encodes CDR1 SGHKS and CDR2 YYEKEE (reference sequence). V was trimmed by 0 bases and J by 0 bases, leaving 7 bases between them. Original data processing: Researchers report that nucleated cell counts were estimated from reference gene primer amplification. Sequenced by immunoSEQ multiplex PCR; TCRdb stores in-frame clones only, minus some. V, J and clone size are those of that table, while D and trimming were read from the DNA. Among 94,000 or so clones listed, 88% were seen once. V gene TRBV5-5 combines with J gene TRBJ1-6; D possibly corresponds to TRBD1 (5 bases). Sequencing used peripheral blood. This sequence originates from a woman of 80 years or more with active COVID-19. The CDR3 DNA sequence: TGTGCCAGCAGCTTGGTGGGGGGCTCCTATAATTCACCCCTCCACTTT. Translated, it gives CASSLVGGSYNSPLHF.